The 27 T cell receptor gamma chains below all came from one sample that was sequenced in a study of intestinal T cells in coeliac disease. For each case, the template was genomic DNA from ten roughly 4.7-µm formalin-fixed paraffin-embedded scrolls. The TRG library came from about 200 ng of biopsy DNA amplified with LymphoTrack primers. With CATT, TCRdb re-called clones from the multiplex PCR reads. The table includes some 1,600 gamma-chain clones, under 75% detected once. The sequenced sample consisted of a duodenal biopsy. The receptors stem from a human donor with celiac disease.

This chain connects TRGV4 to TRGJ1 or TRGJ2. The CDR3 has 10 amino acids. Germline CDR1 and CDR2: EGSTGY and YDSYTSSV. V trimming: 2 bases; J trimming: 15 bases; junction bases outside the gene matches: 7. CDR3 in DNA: TGTGCCACCTGGGATGAGTCGTCACTCTTT. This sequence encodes CATWDESSLF.

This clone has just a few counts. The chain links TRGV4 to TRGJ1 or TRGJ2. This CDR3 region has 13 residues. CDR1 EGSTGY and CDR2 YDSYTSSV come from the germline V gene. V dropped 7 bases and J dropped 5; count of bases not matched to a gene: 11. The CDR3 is CATCPSRNYKKLF. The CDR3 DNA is TGTGCCACCTGCCCCTCTAGGAATTATAAGAAACTCTTT.

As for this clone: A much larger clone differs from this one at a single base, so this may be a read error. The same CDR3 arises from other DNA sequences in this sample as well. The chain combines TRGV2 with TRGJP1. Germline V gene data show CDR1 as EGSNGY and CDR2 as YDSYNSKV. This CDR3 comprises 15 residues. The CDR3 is CATWDGMVTGWFKIF. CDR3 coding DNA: TGTGCCACTTGGGACGGGATGGTCACTGGTTGGTTCAAGATATTT.

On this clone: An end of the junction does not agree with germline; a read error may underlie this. CDR3 residues: CATWDGPGFNYYRKLF. Here the CDR3 DNA reads TGTGCCACCTGGGATGGGCCGGGGTTTAATTATTATAGGAAACTCTTT. V is TRGV4 and J is TRGJ1 or TRGJ2. Germline V gene sequence: CDR1 EGSTGY, CDR2 YDSYTSSV. This CDR3 has 16 amino acids.

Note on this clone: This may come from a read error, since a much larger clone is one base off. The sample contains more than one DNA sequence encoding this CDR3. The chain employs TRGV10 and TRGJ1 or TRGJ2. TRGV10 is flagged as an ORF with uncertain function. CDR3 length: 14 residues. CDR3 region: CAAWDRCGIGKKLF. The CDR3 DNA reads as TGTGCTGCGTGGGATAGGTGTGGTATTGGTAAGAAGCTCTTT.

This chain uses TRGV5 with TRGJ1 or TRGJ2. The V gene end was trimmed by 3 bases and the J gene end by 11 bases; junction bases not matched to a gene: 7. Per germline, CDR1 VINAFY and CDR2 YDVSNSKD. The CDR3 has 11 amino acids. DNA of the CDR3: TGTGCCACCTGGGACGGGCCCGAGAAACTCTTT. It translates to CATWDGPEKLF.

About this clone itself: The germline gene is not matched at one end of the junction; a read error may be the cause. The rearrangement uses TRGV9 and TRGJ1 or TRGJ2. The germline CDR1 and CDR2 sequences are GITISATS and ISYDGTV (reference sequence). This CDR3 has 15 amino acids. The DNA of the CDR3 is TGTGCCTTGCGGGAGGTGCGGAGGGATTATTATAAGAAACTCTTT. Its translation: CALREVRRDYYKKLF.

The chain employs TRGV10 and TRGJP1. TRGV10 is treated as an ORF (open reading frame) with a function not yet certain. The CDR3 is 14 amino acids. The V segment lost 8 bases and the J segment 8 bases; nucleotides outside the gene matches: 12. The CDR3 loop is CAAWGLYHGWFKIF. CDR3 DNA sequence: TGTGCTGCGTGGGGACTATACCACGGTTGGTTCAAGATATTT.

CDR3 nucleotide sequence: TGTGCCACCTGGGACGGGTTCCAGACGAATTATAAGAAACTCTTT. As protein: CATWDGFQTNYKKLF. The chain uses TRGV2 and TRGJ1 or TRGJ2. The CDR3 consists of 15 residues. V shed 0 bases and J 5 bases; nucleotides not matched to a gene: 10. Germline V gives CDR1 EGSNGY, CDR2 YDSYNSKV.

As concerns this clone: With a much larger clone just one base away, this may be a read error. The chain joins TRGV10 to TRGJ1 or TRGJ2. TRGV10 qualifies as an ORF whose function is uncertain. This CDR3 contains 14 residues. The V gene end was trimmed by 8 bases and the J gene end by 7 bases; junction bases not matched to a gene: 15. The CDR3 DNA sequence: TGTGCTGCGTGGGATTTAGGGGCAGGGTATAAGAAACTCTTT. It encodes CAAWDLGAGYKKLF.

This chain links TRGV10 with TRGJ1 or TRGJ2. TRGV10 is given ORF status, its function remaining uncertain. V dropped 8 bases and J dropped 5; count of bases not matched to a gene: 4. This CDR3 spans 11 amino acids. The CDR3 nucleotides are TGTGCTGCGTGGCCCGATTATAAGAAACTCTTT. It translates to CAAWPDYKKLF.

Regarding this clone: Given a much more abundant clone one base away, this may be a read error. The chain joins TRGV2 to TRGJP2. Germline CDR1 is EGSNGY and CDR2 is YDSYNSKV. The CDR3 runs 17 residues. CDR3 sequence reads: CATWDGPLHSSDRIKTF. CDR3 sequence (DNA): TGTGCCACCTGGGACGGGCCTCTGCATAGTAGTGATCGGATCAAGACGTTT.

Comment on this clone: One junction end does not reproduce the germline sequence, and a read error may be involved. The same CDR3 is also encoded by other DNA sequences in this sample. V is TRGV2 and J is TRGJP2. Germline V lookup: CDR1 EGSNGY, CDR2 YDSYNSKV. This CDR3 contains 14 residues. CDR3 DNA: TGCGCCACCTGGGACGTCGGAAGTGATTGGATCAAGACGTTT. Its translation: CATWDVGSDWIKTF.

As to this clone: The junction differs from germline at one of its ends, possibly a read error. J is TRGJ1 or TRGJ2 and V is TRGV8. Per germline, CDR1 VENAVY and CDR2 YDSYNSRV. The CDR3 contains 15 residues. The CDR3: CAAWDRPLHYYKKLF. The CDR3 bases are TGTGCCGCCTGGGATAGGCCCCTCCATTATTATAAGAAACTCTTT.

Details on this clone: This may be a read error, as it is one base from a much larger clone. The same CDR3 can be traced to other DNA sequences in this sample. The CDR3 sequence is CACWIRHVCYKKLF. The CDR3 nucleotides read TGTGCCTGCTGGATTAGACACGTGTGTTATAAGAAACTCTTT. The gene calls are TRGV11 and TRGJ1 or TRGJ2. TRGV11 carries the ORF label, with uncertain function. V was pared by 4 bases and J by 6 bases, with 9 bases of the junction left unmatched. There are 14 residues in the CDR3.

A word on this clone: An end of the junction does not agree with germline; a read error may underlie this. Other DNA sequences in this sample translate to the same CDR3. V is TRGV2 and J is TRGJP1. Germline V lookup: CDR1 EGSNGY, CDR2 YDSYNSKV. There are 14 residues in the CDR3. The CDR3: CATWDGPSGWFKIF. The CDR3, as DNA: TGTGCCACCTGGGACGGCCCGTCCGGTTGGTTCAAGATATTC.

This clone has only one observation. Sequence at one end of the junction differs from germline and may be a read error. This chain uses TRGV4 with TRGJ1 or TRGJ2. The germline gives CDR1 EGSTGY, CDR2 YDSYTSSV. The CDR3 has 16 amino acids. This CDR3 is CATWGGPGFNYYKKLF. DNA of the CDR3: TGTGCCACCTGGGGTGGGCCGGGGTTTAATTATTATAAGAAACTCTTT.

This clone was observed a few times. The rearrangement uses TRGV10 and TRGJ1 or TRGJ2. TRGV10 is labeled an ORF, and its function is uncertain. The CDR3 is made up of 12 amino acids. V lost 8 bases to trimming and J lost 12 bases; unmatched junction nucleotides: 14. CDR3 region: CAAWDFIRGKLF. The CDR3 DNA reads TGTGCTGCGTGGGATTTTATTAGGGGGAAACTCTTT.

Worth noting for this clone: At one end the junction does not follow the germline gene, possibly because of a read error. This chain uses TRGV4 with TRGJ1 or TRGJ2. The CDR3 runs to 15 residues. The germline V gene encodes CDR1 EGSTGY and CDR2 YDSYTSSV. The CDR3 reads CATWEPPPSHYKKLF. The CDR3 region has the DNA TGTGCCACCTGGGAACCCCCCCCATCGCATTATAAGAAACTCTTC.

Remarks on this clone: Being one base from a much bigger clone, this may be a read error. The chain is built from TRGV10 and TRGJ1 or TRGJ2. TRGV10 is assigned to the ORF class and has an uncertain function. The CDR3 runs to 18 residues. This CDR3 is CAAWDYSIPHSNYYKKLF. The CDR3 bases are TGTGCTGCGTGGGATTATAGCATTCCCCATTCGAATTATTATAAGAAACTCTTC.

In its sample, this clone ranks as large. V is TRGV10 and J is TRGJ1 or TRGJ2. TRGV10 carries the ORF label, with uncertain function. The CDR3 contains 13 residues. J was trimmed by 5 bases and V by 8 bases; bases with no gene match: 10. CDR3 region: CAAWDCTHYKKLF. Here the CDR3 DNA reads TGTGCTGCGTGGGATTGTACTCATTATAAGAAACTCTTT.

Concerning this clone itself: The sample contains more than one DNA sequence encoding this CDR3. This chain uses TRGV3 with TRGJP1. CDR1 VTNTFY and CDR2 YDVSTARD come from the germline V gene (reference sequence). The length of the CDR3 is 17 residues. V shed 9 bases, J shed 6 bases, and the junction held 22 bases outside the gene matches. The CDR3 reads CATRITLGGEAGWFKIF. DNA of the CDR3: TGTGCCACCCGAATTACTTTGGGGGGGGAAGCTGGTTGGTTCAAGATATTT.

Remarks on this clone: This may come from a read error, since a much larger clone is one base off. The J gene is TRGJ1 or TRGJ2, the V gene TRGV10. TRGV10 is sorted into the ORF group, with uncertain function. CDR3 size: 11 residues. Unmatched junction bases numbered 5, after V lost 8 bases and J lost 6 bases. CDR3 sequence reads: CAAWDFYKKLF. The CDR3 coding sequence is TGTGCTGCGTGGGATTTTTATAAGAAACTCTTT.

Here the CDR3 reads CATWGPNYYKKLF. CDR3 nucleotides: TGTGCCACCTGGGGACCGAATTATTATAAGAAACTCTTT. V is TRGV4 and J is TRGJ1 or TRGJ2. CDR1 and CDR2 from the germline V gene are EGSTGY and YDSYTSSV. CDR3 size: 13 residues. After removal of 5 bases from V and 0 bases from J, the junction contained 4 bases not matched to a gene.

In DNA form, the CDR3 reads TGTGCCACCTGGGACCGGGCCCCCACTGGTTGGTTCAAGATATTT. It is translated as CATWDRAPTGWFKIF. The chain employs TRGV2 and TRGJP1. The junction had 7 bases not matched to a gene; V was cut back by 3 bases and J by 3 bases. The CDR3 totals 15 residues. Germline-derived CDR1 and CDR2 are EGSNGY and YDSYNSKV.

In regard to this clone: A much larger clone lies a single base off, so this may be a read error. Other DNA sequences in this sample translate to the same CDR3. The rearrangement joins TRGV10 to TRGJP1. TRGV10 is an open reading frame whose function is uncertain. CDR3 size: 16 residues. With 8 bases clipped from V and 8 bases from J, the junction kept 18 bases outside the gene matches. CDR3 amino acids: CAAWDYKRTGGWFKIF. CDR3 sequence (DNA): TGTGCTGCGTGGGATTATAAGAGGACGGGCGGTTGGTTCAAGATATTT.

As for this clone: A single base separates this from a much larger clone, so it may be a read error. CDR3 protein: CATWDQLRYWFKIF. DNA for the CDR3: TGTGCTACGTGGGACCAATTGCGATATTGGTTCAAGATATTT. The V gene is TRGV10, the J gene TRGJP1. TRGV10 carries the ORF label, with uncertain function. This CDR3 has 14 amino acids.